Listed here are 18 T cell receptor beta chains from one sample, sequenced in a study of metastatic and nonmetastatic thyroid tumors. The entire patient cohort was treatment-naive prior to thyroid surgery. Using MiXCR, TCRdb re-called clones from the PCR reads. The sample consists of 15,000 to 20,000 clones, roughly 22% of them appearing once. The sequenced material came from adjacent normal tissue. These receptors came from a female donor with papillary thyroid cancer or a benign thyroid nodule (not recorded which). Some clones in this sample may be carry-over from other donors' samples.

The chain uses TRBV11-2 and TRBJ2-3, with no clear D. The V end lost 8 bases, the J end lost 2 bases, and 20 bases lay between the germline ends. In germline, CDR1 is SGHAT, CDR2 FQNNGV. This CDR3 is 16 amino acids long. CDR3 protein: CASGIGGGTYTDTQYF. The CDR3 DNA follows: TGTGCCAGCGGCATTGGTGGCGGAACATACACAGATACGCAGTATTTT.

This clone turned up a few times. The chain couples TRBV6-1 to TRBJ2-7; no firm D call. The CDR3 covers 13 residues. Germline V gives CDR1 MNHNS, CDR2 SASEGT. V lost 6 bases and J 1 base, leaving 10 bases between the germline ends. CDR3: CASSPTHSYEQYF. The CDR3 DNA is TGTGCCAGCAGCCCCACACATTCCTACGAGCAGTACTTC.

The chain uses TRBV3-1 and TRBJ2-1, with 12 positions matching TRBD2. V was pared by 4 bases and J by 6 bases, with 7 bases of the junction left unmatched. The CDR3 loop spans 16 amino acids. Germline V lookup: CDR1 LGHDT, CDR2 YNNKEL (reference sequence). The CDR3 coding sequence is TGTGCCAGCAGCCCACCGGGACTAGCGGGCTTCAATGAGCAGTTCTTC. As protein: CASSPPGLAGFNEQFF.

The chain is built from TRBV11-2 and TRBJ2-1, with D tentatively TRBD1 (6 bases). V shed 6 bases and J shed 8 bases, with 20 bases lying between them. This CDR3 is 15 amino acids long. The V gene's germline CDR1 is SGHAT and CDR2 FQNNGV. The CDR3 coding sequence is TGTGCCAGCAGACCACAGGGAGTAGGTATAGATGAGCAGTTCTTC. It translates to CASRPQGVGIDEQFF.

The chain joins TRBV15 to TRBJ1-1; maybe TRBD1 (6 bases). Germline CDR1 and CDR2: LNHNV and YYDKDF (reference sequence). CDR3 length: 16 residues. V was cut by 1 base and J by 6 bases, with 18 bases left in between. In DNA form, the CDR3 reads TGTGCCACCAGCAGAGGACGATCGACAGGTTTCGCTGAAGCTTTCTTT. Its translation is CATSRGRSTGFAEAFF.

As DNA, the CDR3 is TGTGCCAGCAGTCTAACCGGTGGGGCCAACGTCCTGACTTTC. It is translated as CASSLTGGANVLTF. The rearrangement joins TRBV28 to TRBJ2-6; D is unclear. The V and J ends lost 5 bases and 3 bases respectively, with 8 bases between them. The CDR3 totals 14 residues. Germline values: CDR1 MDHEN, CDR2 SYDVKM. Complete variable domain (other parts from reference TRBV28 and TRBJ2-6): DVKVTQSSRYLVKRTGEKVFLECVQDMDHENMFWYRQDPGLGLRLIYFSYDVKMKEKGDIPEGYSVSREKKERFSLILESASTNQTSMYLCASSLTGGANVLTFGAGSRLTVL.

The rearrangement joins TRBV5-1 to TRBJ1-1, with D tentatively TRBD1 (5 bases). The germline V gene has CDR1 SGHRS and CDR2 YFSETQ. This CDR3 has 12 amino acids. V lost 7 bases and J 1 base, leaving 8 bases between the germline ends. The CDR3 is CASGHQNTEAFF. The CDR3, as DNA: TGCGCCAGCGGACACCAGAACACTGAAGCTTTCTTT. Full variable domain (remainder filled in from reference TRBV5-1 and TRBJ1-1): KAGVTQTPRYLIKTRGQQVTLSCSPISGHRSVSWYQQTPGQGLQFLFEYFSETQRNKGNFPGRFSGRQFSNSRSEMNVSTLELGDSALYLCASGHQNTEAFFGQGTRLTVV.

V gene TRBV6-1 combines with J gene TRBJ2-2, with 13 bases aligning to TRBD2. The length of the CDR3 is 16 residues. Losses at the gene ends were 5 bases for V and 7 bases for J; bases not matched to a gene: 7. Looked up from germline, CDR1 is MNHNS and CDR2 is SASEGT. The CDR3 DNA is TGTGCCAGCAGTTTCGGACTAGCGGGAGAGAACGGGGAGCTGTTTTTT. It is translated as CASSFGLAGENGELFF.

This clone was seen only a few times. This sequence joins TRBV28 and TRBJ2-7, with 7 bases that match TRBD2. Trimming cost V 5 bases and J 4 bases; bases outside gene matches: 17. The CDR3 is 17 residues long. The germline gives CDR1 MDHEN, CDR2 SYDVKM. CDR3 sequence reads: CASSPNTRLALEYEQYF. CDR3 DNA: TGTGCCAGCAGTCCCAATACTCGACTAGCCTTGGAATACGAGCAGTACTTC.

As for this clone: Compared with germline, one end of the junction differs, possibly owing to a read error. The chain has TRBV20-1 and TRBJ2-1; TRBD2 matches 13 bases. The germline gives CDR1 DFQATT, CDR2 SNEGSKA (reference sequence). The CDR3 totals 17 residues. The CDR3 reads CSVNGLAGVVNENGQFF. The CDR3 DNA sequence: TGCAGTGTCAACGGACTAGCGGGAGTAGTAAACGAAAATGGGCAGTTCTTC.

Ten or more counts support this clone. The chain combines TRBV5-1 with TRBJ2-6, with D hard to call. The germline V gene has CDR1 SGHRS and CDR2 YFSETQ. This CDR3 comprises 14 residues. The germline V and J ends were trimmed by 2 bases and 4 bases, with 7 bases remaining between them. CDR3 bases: TGCGCCAGCAGCTTCCGTACCGGGGCCAACGTCCTGACTTTC. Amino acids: CASSFRTGANVLTF.

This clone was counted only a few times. The CDR3 bases are TGCGCCAGCCATAGCGGGGGGCAAGAGACCCAGTACTTC. Residues: CASHSGGQETQYF. The J gene is TRBJ2-5, the V gene TRBV5-1; 10 bases align to TRBD2. J was trimmed by 2 bases and V by 7 bases; bases with no gene match: 2. CDR1 is SGHRS and CDR2 is YFSETQ in the germline V gene. The CDR3 has 13 residues.

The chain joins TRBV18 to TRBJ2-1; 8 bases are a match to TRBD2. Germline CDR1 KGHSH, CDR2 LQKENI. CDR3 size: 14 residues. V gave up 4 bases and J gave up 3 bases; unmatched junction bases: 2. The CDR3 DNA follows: TGTGCCAGCTCACTTAGCGGGGACTACAATGAGCAGTTCTTC. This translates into CASSLSGDYNEQFF. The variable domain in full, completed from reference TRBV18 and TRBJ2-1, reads NAGVMQNPRHLVRRRGQEARLRCSPMKGHSHVYWYRQLPEEGLKFMVYLQKENIIDESGMPKERFSAEFPKEGPSILRIQQVVRGDSAAYFCASSLSGDYNEQFFGPGTRLTVL.

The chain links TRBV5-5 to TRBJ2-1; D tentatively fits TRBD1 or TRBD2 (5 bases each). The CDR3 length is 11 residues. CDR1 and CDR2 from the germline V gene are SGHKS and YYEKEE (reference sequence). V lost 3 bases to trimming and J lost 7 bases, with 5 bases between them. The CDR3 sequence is CASSWGNEQFF. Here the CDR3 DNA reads TGTGCCAGCAGCTGGGGGAATGAGCAGTTCTTC.

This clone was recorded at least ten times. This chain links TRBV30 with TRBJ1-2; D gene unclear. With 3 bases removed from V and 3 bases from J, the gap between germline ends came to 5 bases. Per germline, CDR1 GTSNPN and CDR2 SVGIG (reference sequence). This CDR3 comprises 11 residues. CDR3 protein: CAWSFYYGYTF. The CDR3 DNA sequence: TGTGCCTGGAGCTTTTACTATGGCTACACCTTC.

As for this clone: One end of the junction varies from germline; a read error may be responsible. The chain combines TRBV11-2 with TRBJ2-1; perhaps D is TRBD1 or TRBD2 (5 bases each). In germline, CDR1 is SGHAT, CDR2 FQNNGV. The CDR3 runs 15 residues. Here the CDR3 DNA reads TGTGCCAGCATCTTATCTAAGGGACGCACAAGTGAGCAGTTCTTC. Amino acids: CASILSKGRTSEQFF.

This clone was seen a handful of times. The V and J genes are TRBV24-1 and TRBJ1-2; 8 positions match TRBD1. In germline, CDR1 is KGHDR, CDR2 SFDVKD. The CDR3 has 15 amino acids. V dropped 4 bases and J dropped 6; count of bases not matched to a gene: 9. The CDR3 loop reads CATSDSGGPENGYTF. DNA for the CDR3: TGTGCCACCAGTGACTCAGGGGGCCCTGAGAATGGCTACACCTTC.

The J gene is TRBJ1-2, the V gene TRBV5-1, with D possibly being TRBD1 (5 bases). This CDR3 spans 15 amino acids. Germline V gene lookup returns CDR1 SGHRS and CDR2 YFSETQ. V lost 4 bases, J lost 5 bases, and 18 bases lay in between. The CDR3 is CASSRGAGRGYGYTF. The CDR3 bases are TGCGCCAGCAGCCGAGGGGCGGGGAGGGGATATGGCTACACCTTC.